Given below is one T cell receptor beta chain in context. What it binds is not known. The data originate from a study of T cells in localized non-small cell lung cancer. The study, taken as a whole, reports: Uninvolved adjacent lung had higher T cell clonality than tumor and all other tissues. The tumor had only one region sequenced, so heterogeneity remains possible. Paired adjacent lung recovered a median roughly 60 of the top 100 tumor clones.

TCRdb's table, derived via immunoSEQ multiplex PCR, lists solely in-frame clones and lacks some. The table includes tens of thousands of clones, 70% to 80% detected once. The TCR was taken from a woman aged 35 to 75 with stage II squamous cell lung carcinoma. Sequencing used PBMCs, obtained before any cancer treatment.

As DNA, the CDR3 is TGTGCCAGCAGCCGGTGGGACAGTCCTGATAACAAAAACATTCAGTACTTC. Residues: CASSRWDSPDNKNIQYF. This rearrangement joins TRBV14 to TRBJ2-4; TRBD1 aligns across 7 bases. The CDR3 extends over 17 amino acids. Germline assignment: CDR1 SGHDN and CDR2 FVKESK. Losses at the gene ends were 4 bases for V and 3 bases for J; bases not matched to a gene: 12.